This T cell receptor beta chain was identified in a study of shared clonotypes between healthy human individuals. Study-wide results and limits: Investigators expected sequencing depth to affect clonotype sharing among donors.

For this clone: No antigen is known for it.

Germline V gene lookup returns CDR1 LNHNV and CDR2 YYDKDF (reference sequence). With 5 bases removed from V and 4 bases from J, the gap between germline ends came to 10 bases. This CDR3 spans 13 amino acids. Positively selected for CCR7, the CD45RO-negative cells used as naive CD8 cells excluded terminally differentiated effector memory CD45RA+ cells. Produced via immunoSEQ multiplex PCR; TCRdb's table is partial and in-frame only. In the table there are around 610,000 clones, about 95% of which are singletons. The genes are TRBV15 and TRBJ2-3, with D perhaps TRBD2 (5 bases). Sequencing input: naive CD8+ T cells sorted from blood. This sequence originates from a woman in her twenties or thirties in good health. CDR3 bases: TGTGCCACCAGCGAGGATAGCGCAGATACGCAGTATTTT. As protein: CATSEDSADTQYF.